Below, 10 T cell receptor beta chains from the same sample are listed, as sequenced in a study of T cell responses to AZD1222 COVID-19 vaccine. Using immunoSEQ multiplex PCR, the repertoire was profiled, and TCRdb retains in-frame clones only, with some absent. In the table there are 95,000 to 100,000 clones, roughly 90% of which are singletons. The sequences come from peripheral blood, collected on day 0 of AZD1222 vaccination. Receptors were obtained from an adult in good health.

The chain recombines TRBV19 with TRBJ2-2, with 9 bases fitting TRBD2. This CDR3 region has 16 residues. Germline V lookup: CDR1 LNHDA, CDR2 SQIVND (reference sequence). V gave up 5 bases and J gave up 5 bases; unmatched junction bases: 9. CDR3 nucleotide sequence: TGTGCCAGTAGTGGCTTAGCGGGAGCGGATACCGGGGAGCTGTTTTTT. Its translation is CASSGLAGADTGELFF.

This clone was picked up a small number of times. V is TRBV5-1 and J is TRBJ2-7; TRBD2 aligns across 13 bases. The CDR3 consists of 17 residues. V trimming: 3 bases; J trimming: 5 bases; junction bases outside the gene matches: 11. CDR1 and CDR2 from the germline V gene are SGHRS and YFSETQ. The CDR3 nucleotides are TGCGCCAGCAGCTCGCCTGCAACTAGCGGGAGGGTGAACGAGCAGTACTTC. Translating gives CASSSPATSGRVNEQYF.

The rearrangement uses TRBV7-2 and TRBJ2-7; 9 bases line up with TRBD1. The germline gives CDR1 SGHTA, CDR2 FQGNSA. This CDR3 is 14 amino acids long. After removal of 4 bases from V and 5 bases from J, the junction contained 6 bases not matched to a gene. The CDR3: CASSSPGQGHEQYF. The CDR3, as DNA: TGTGCCAGCAGCTCGCCGGGACAGGGACACGAGCAGTACTTC. The variable domain in full, completed from reference TRBV7-2 and TRBJ2-7, reads GAGVSQSPSNKVTEKGKDVELRCDPISGHTALYWYRQSLGQGLEFLIYFQGNSAPDKSGLPSDRFSAERTGGSVSTLTIQRTQQEDSAVYLCASSSPGQGHEQYFGPGTRLTVT.

This clone was detected only once. The rearrangement links TRBV6-5 to TRBJ2-7, with 7 bases lining up with TRBD1. Trimming removed 5 bases from V and 6 bases from J; junction bases left unmatched: 4. Per the germline V gene, CDR1 is MNHEY and CDR2 is SVGAGI. The CDR3 has 12 residues. As DNA, the CDR3 is TGTGCCAGCAGTCAGGGGACAGTCGAGCAGTACTTC. Protein sequence: CASSQGTVEQYF.

This chain joins TRBV29-1 and TRBJ2-7, with 7 bases fitting TRBD1. The CDR3 has 12 residues. The germline CDR1 and CDR2 sequences are SQVTM and ANQGSEA. The V and J ends lost 5 bases and 4 bases, in that order; junction bases with no gene match: 5. CDR3 region: CSVTTGPYEQYF. CDR3 sequence (DNA): TGCAGCGTTACGACAGGGCCGTACGAGCAGTACTTC.

In the case of this clone: Other DNA sequences in this specimen translate into the identical CDR3. This rearrangement joins TRBV2 to TRBJ1-2; maybe TRBD1 (5 bases). The length of the CDR3 is 12 residues. Germline V gene lookup returns CDR1 SNHLY and CDR2 FYNNEI. The V end lost 2 bases, the J end lost 5 bases, and 6 bases lay between the germline ends. The CDR3 loop is CASSEKGYGYTF. CDR3 bases: TGTGCCAGCAGTGAAAAGGGGTATGGCTACACCTTC.

The V call is TRBV5-1, the J call TRBJ1-4; the D is unclear. The CDR3 consists of 15 residues. The V end was cut by 4 bases, the J end by 4 bases, with 14 bases between. The germline V gene has CDR1 SGHRS and CDR2 YFSETQ. CDR3: CASSLNTLNNEKLFF. In DNA form, the CDR3 reads TGCGCCAGCAGCCTAAACACCTTAAATAATGAAAAACTGTTTTTT.

This chain links TRBV30 with TRBJ2-7; possibly TRBD2 for D (5 bases). The CDR3 consists of 12 residues. Per the germline V gene, CDR1 is GTSNPN and CDR2 is SVGIG (reference sequence). V lost 2 bases to trimming and J lost 2 bases, with 7 bases between them. Here the CDR3 DNA reads TGTGCCTGGAGTAGCGGACCCTACGAGCAGTACTTC. This encodes CAWSSGPYEQYF.

The chain uses TRBV27 and TRBJ2-3, with 10 positions matching TRBD1. V shed 7 bases and J 3 bases; nucleotides not matched to a gene: 13. Per germline, CDR1 MNHEY and CDR2 SMNVEV (reference sequence). The CDR3 has 17 amino acids. The CDR3 protein is CASNPSGTGDLTDTQYF. The CDR3 DNA is TGTGCCAGCAATCCCTCCGGGACAGGGGATTTAACAGATACGCAGTATTTT.

This clone was seen only a few times. The chain combines TRBV5-8 with TRBJ2-3; TRBD1 matches 10 bases. After removal of 4 bases from V and 4 bases from J, the junction contained 6 bases not matched to a gene. Germline CDR1 is SGHTS and CDR2 is YDEGEE. CDR3 length equals 15 residues. The CDR3 is CASSPGQGWADTQYF. CDR3 sequence (DNA): TGTGCCAGCAGCCCGGGACAGGGGTGGGCAGATACGCAGTATTTT.